This T cell receptor (beta chain) stems from a study of CD8 T cells in ankylosing spondylitis. Regarding the study as a whole: Earlier authors reported some of these motif variants in reactive arthritis synovial fluid and blood. A TCR beta motif made of fewer than ten highly homologous variants seemed typical of ankylosing spondylitis blood. Matched ankylosing spondylitis synovial fluid reportedly contained a significantly enriched population of disease-linked clones.

Using quantitative 5'-RACE with molecular barcodes, the authors made TCR beta libraries. TCRdb fed the 5' RACE reads into MiXCR, producing one record per CDR3 protein. The table includes some 220,000 distinct CDR3 sequences, approximately 10% detected once. Turning to this clonotype: Its antigen is undetermined.

The CDR3 runs to 15 residues. Trimming took 0 bases from V and 6 from J, leaving 15 bases between them. Looked up from germline, CDR1 is MNHNS and CDR2 is SASEGT. V usage is TRBV6-1 and J usage is TRBJ2-7; TRBD2 might be the D (6 bases). The TCR sequence derives from a male donor with ankylosing spondylitis or in good health (not recorded which). The sequenced sample consisted of blood, either unsorted or a sorted T cell fraction (not recorded which). In DNA, the CDR3 is TGTGCCAGCAGTGAAGCGGCGGGACGCCTCGGCGAGCAGTACTTC. It translates to CASSEAAGRLGEQYF.